Below are 9 T cell receptor beta chains sequenced from a single sample in a study of T-cell memory formation after mild COVID-19. TCRdb reanalysed the 5' RACE reads using MiXCR and keeps one entry per CDR3 protein. Among about 350,000 distinct CDR3 sequences listed, roughly 20% were seen once. Specimen: PBMCs or a T cell subset sorted from them (not recorded which). The receptors shown here come from a man aged 18-30 years who had mild COVID-19 (a few samples of this study predate the infection). Cell type and time point are not known.

This clonotype was seen ten or more times. This sequence joins TRBV15 and TRBJ2-6; D is undetermined. Per the germline V gene, CDR1 is LNHNV and CDR2 is YYDKDF (reference sequence). V lost 8 bases and J lost 0, with 11 bases in between. This CDR3 contains 15 residues. The CDR3 DNA reads as TGTGCCACCTGGCAGGCCCGCTCTGGGGCCAACGTCCTGACTTTC. Translated, it gives CATWQARSGANVLTF.

The chain combines TRBV6-6 with TRBJ1-2; possible D gene TRBD1, 5 bases. This CDR3 has 15 residues. Trimming removed 4 bases at V and 8 bases at J, with 20 bases between. CDR1 and CDR2 from the germline V gene are MNHNY and SVGAGI (reference sequence). Here the CDR3 DNA reads TGTGCCAGCAGTTCAGGCAGGGACCGCGGCAGGGGCTACACCTTC. Residues: CASSSGRDRGRGYTF.

The chain employs TRBV5-1 and TRBJ1-2, with D tentatively TRBD1 (5 bases). There are 14 residues in the CDR3. Trimming left V 0 bases short and J 3 bases short, with 9 bases between. The germline CDR1 and CDR2 sequences are SGHRS and YFSETQ. The CDR3 sequence: CASSLEATDYGYTF. CDR3 nucleotides: TGCGCCAGCAGCTTGGAAGCGACAGACTATGGCTACACCTTC.

Many counts were recorded for this clonotype. The chain links TRBV2 to TRBJ2-7, with 8 bases fitting TRBD2. CDR3 length equals 13 residues. The junction had 6 bases not matched to a gene; V was cut back by 5 bases and J by 6 bases. CDR1 and CDR2 from the germline V gene are SNHLY and FYNNEI. CDR3 region: CASSLGLEVEQYF. The CDR3 bases are TGTGCCAGCAGTCTGGGACTAGAGGTCGAGCAGTACTTC.

The rearrangement uses TRBV6-1 and TRBJ2-3; maybe TRBD2 (6 bases). The CDR3 extends over 16 amino acids. Germline values: CDR1 MNHNS, CDR2 SASEGT. Trimming left V 2 bases short and J 3 bases short, with 15 bases between. The CDR3 DNA reads as TGTGCCAGCAGTGAAAATGGAGGGTCAGGAACAGATACGCAGTATTTT. It yields the protein CASSENGGSGTDTQYF.

Written as DNA, the CDR3 is TGTGCCAGCAGTTTACTGACAGAGAACACTGAAGCTTTCTTT. It specifies CASSLLTENTEAFF. The chain employs TRBV27 and TRBJ1-1; perhaps TRBD1 as D (5 bases). CDR3 size: 14 residues. The germline CDR1 and CDR2 sequences are MNHEY and SMNVEV (reference sequence). Trimming removed 2 bases at V and 1 base at J, with 8 bases between.

The V call is TRBV28, the J call TRBJ2-5, with D maybe TRBD2 (5 bases). The ends were cut back, 6 bases at V and 1 base at J, with 15 bases in the middle. The CDR3 loop spans 15 amino acids. CDR1 and CDR2 (germline): MDHEN, SYDVKM. CDR3 protein: CASRPGEFFQETQYF. DNA of the CDR3: TGTGCCAGCAGGCCCGGGGAGTTCTTCCAAGAGACCCAGTACTTC.

The V and J genes are TRBV19 and TRBJ2-7; a possible D gene is TRBD2 (6 bases). The CDR3 has 12 amino acids. Germline-derived CDR1 and CDR2 are LNHDA and SQIVND (reference sequence). V lost 8 bases to trimming and J lost 3 bases, with 11 bases between them. Written as DNA, the CDR3 is TGTGCCAGTGCGCCTAGCGACTACGAGCAGTACTTC. Translation gives CASAPSDYEQYF.

This clonotype occurred a few times. The CDR3 bases are TGCGCCAGCAGCTTGGAGGGCCGGAACCGGGTCTACACCTTC. Translated, it gives CASSLEGRNRVYTF. The gene calls are TRBV5-1 and TRBJ1-2; D gene ambiguous. Trimming took off 0 bases at V and 10 bases at J, with 16 bases between the two ends. CDR1 is SGHRS and CDR2 is YFSETQ in the germline V gene. The CDR3 totals 14 residues.